A selection of T cell receptor beta chains follows, all from one sample in a study of metastatic and nonmetastatic thyroid tumors. TCRdb reassembled clones from the PCR reads with MiXCR. Altogether some 35,000 clones are present, roughly a third being singletons, with the ten largest covering about 23%. Sequences were obtained from tumor tissue. The receptors here all came from a female donor with papillary thyroid cancer or a benign thyroid nodule (not recorded which). Some clones in this sample may be carry-over from other donors' samples. The CDR3 runs from the conserved cysteine through the conserved F or W. D genes are given only for firm matches. Clone sizes are given selectively: once, few, many, or a class where the clone is expanded.

v_call	j_call	d_call	clone_size	cdr3_nt	cdr3_aa
TRBV2	TRBJ2-3	-	-	TGTGCCAGCAGGGAGGGACTCTTCAGCACAGATACGCAGTATTTT	CASREGLFSTDTQYF
TRBV20-1	TRBJ2-5	-	-	TGCAGTGCTAGAGAGGTGGCTTCAGAGACCCAGTACTTC	CSAREVASETQYF
TRBV6-2/TRBV6-3	TRBJ2-6	-	-	TGTGCCAGCAGAGACAGATCCTCTGGGGCCAACGTCCTGACTTTC	CASRDRSSGANVLTF
TRBV11-2	TRBJ1-1	-	-	TGTGCCAGCAGCTTAGATTGTTTTTCAGGGAGGTGCACTGAAGCTTTCTTT	CASSLDCFSGRCTEAFF
TRBV20-1	TRBJ2-1	TRBD2	once	TGCAGTGCTCCCGGGACTAGCGGTTGGGGTGAGCAGTTCTTC	CSAPGTSGWGEQFF
TRBV12-3/TRBV12-4	TRBJ2-3	-	few	TGTGCCAGCAGTCATCTCTCGCGGGGTGGCAAAGATACGCAGTATTTT	CASSHLSRGGKDTQYF
TRBV20-1	TRBJ1-3	-	-	TGCAGTGCTAGTTACACAGGCTCTGGAAACACCATATATTTT	CSASYTGSGNTIYF
TRBV11-3	TRBJ1-2	-	-	TGTGCCAGCAGCCCCCCGGGCGCGGTGGGCTACACCTTC	CASSPPGAVGYTF
TRBV5-1	TRBJ1-2	TRBD1	-	TGCGCCAGCAGCTTGACAGGGGCAGGTGGCTATGGCTACACCTTC	CASSLTGAGGYGYTF
TRBV6-4	TRBJ2-1	TRBD2	-	TGTGCCAGCAGTCCGGGAGGCACCTACAATGAGCAGTTCTTC	CASSPGGTYNEQFF